This T cell receptor (beta chain) was sequenced during a study of spatial heterogeneity in lung cancer. At the level of the study: Detected sequences consistently included more beta-chain ones than alpha-chain ones. Study-level results: There were more appearances of ubiquitous expanded tumor TCRs in blood at resection than at follow-up.

The junction had 10 bases not matched to a gene; V was cut back by 5 bases and J by 1 base. Per the germline V gene, CDR1 is SGHVS and CDR2 is FQNEAQ. This CDR3 is built from 18 residues. Stated time point: sample taken at primary tumor resection. The input material, whole RNA from tumor, nontumor lung or frozen PBMC, was sequenced unsorted. The 60 to 80 donors had untreated early-stage non-small cell lung cancer. Every TCR cDNA molecule bore its own unique molecular identifier. In TCRdb, the 5' RACE reads were re-called with MiXCR into one record per CDR3 protein. The sample holds some 83,000 distinct CDR3 sequences, approximately 21% seen once. This clonotype has more than one count but fewer than ten. Its antigen is unidentified.

Sequencing used PBMCs, obtained at surgery. The J gene is TRBJ2-6, the V gene TRBV7-8, with 8 bases aligning to TRBD1. This TCR was sampled from a male donor with early-stage non-small cell lung cancer. The CDR3 region has the DNA TGTGCCAGCAGCCAATCCAGGGGGCGGTCATCTGGGGCCAACGTCCTGACTTTC. Its translation is CASSQSRGRSSGANVLTF.